This entry describes one T cell receptor beta chain. Its antigen is not known. The sort gate was single viable CD3+CD4+CD8-CD45RO+ cells for memory CD4+ T cells. The CDR3 sequence is 16 residues long. Looked up from germline, CDR1 is ENHRY and CDR2 is SYGVKD. The V gene end was trimmed by 8 bases and the J gene end by 2 bases; junction bases not matched to a gene: 11. The data derive from a study of memory CD4+ T cells and cytomegalovirus serostatus. Study outcomes and limitations: Of approximately 150 reported CMV TCRbeta sequences, 65 to 85 were found in memory CD4+ repertoires.

Profiled with immunoSEQ multiplex PCR; TCRdb holds only in-frame clones, not every one. The sample yields about 52,000 clones, around four fifths seen once. This sequence was found in an adult in good health and CMV-seropositive. The V call is TRBV10-3, the J call TRBJ2-2; 7 bases are a match to TRBD1. Sequencing was carried out using memory CD4+ T cells from blood. The CDR3 sequence: CAIPKKGQINTGELFF. The CDR3 region has the DNA TGTGCCATCCCTAAAAAGGGACAGATAAACACCGGGGAGCTGTTTTTT.